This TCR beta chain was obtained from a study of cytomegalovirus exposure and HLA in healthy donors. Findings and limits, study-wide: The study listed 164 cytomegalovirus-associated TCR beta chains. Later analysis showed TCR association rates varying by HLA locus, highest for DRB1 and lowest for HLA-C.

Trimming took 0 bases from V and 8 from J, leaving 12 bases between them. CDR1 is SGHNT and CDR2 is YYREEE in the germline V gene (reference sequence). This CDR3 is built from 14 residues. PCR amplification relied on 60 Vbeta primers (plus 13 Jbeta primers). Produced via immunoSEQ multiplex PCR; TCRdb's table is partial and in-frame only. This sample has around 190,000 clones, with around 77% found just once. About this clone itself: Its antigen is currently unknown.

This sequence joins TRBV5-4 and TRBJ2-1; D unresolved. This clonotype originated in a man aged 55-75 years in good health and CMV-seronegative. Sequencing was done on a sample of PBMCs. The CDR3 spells CASSLGAGVDEQFF. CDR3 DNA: TGTGCCAGCAGCTTGGGCGCCGGAGTGGATGAGCAGTTCTTC.